This TCR beta chain was captured by sequencing in a study of regulatory T cells in long-lasting Graves disease. Study-wide background: Over-5-year antithyroid drug use with positive TSH receptor antibodies defined persistent Graves' disease in the study.

V was shortened by 6 bases and J by 2 bases, with 17 bases between the two germline ends. The CDR3 loop spans 16 amino acids. The germline CDR1 and CDR2 sequences are MNHEY and SMNVEV (reference sequence). Assembly of TCR beta libraries relied on iRepertoire HTBI primers together with Arm-PCR of CDR3 regions. MiXCR was run by TCRdb on the multiplex PCR reads, yielding one entry per CDR3 protein. The data contain about 340,000 distinct CDR3 sequences, less than 20% of them singletons. As to time point: persistent/refractory GD, antithyroid drugs over 5 years with positive TRAb. Scientists built the TCR library using RNA that was extracted from PBMCs.

The J gene is TRBJ2-1, the V gene TRBV27; D possibly uses TRBD1 or TRBD2 (5 bases each). This clonotype was obtained from a female donor with Graves disease. The sample was peripheral blood mononuclear cells (PBMCs), taken when the disease was refractory, from a patient treated with antithyroid drugs. The CDR3 reads CASSPGRLRPYNEQFF. The DNA of the CDR3 is TGTGCCAGCAGCCCGGGACGCCTAAGACCCTACAATGAGCAGTTCTTC.